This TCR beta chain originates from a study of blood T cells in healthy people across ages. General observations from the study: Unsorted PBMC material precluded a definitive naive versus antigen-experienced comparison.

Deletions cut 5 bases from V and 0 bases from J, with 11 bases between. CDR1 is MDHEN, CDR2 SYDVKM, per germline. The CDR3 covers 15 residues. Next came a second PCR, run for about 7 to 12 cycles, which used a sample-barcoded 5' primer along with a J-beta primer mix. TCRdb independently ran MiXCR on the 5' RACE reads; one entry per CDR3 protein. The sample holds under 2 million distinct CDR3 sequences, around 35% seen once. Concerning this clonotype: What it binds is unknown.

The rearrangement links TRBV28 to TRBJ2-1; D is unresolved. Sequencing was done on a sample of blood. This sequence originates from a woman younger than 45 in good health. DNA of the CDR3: TGTGCCAGCAGTGTGGATCACGGCTCCTACAATGAGCAGTTCTTC. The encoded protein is CASSVDHGSYNEQFF. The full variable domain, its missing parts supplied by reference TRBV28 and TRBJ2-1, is DVKVTQSSRYLVKRTGEKVFLECVQDMDHENMFWYRQDPGLGLRLIYFSYDVKMKEKGDIPEGYSVSREKKERFSLILESASTNQTSMYLCASSVDHGSYNEQFFGPGTRLTVL.